One T cell receptor beta chain is described in this entry. Making the TCR beta cDNA relied on 5'RACE template switching with UMIs. Using the 5' RACE reads, TCRdb records one entry per CDR3 protein without DNA. The sample table sets out 400,000 to 450,000 distinct CDR3 sequences. The source of the sample is a study of T cells expressing NK-cell markers. The CDR3 spans 12 residues. CDR1 is LGHNT, CDR2 FRNRAP, per germline. The genes are TRBV12-5 and TRBJ2-5. The specimen was blood T cells: a sorted CD56 or NKG2C T cell subset, CD4+ or CD8+ T cells, or bulk PBMC T cells (not recorded which). The clonotype originates from a woman aged 18-70 years in good health. CDR3 in amino acids: CASGLVSGTQYF.